The 21 T cell receptor beta chains given below trace back to one sample, sequenced in a study of beta chain features in type 1 diabetes. Which antigens these TCRs recognize remains unknown. Broader study findings: Shorter TCRB CDR3s, moderately but significantly so, marked every one of the four CD4+ subsets in Type 1 diabetes patients.

All of the isolated RNA was reverse transcribed, so expressed TCRB transcripts were sequenced. Profiling relied on immunoSEQ multiplex PCR, and the TCRdb table lists in-frame clones only, not all of them. The table includes fewer than 20,000 clones, almost 70% detected once. The sample consisted of Tregs from blood. These receptors originate from a young man with type 1 diabetes.

This clone was recorded once. This chain connects TRBV5-1 to TRBJ2-3; weak D call: TRBD2 (7 bases). Germline CDR1 and CDR2: SGHRS and YFSETQ. The CDR3 loop spans 16 amino acids. V was clipped by 0 bases and J by 3 bases, with 14 bases between them. CDR3 bases: TGCGCCAGCAGCTTGGACGTAGGGGGGGAGACAGATACGCAGTATTTT. Protein product: CASSLDVGGETDTQYF. Complete variable domain (other parts from reference TRBV5-1 and TRBJ2-3): KAGVTQTPRYLIKTRGQQVTLSCSPISGHRSVSWYQQTPGQGLQFLFEYFSETQRNKGNFPGRFSGRQFSNSRSEMNVSTLELGDSALYLCASSLDVGGETDTQYFGPGTRLTVL.

The chain recombines TRBV9 with TRBJ2-3, with 10 bases lining up with TRBD2. This CDR3 is built from 16 residues. The trim removed 3 bases at V and 3 bases at J, leaving 7 bases unmatched. Germline-derived CDR1 and CDR2 are SGDLS and YYNGEE. CDR3 DNA: TGTGCCAGCAGCGAGAGAGCGGGGGGGCCTACAGATACGCAGTATTTT. Amino acid sequence: CASSERAGGPTDTQYF.

The chain couples TRBV5-1 to TRBJ2-3; 8 bases agree with TRBD1. The CDR3 length is 15 residues. V trimming: 3 bases; J trimming: 3 bases; junction bases outside the gene matches: 6. Germline CDR1 SGHRS, CDR2 YFSETQ. In nucleotides, the CDR3 is TGCGCCAGCAGCTCCGGGACAGGTCTTACAGATACGCAGTATTTT. Amino acid sequence: CASSSGTGLTDTQYF.

The chain is built from TRBV2 and TRBJ1-5; 9 positions agree with TRBD1. J lost 2 bases, V lost 10 bases, and 6 bases had no gene match. The germline gives CDR1 SNHLY, CDR2 FYNNEI. This CDR3 is 14 amino acids long. Here the CDR3 reads CAIGTGKGNQPQHF. Written as DNA, the CDR3 is TGTGCCATCGGGACAGGGAAGGGCAATCAGCCCCAGCATTTT.

Comments on this clone: One end of the junction varies from germline; a read error may be responsible. The gene calls are TRBV6-6 and TRBJ1-4; no definite D call. From germline, CDR1 is MNHNY and CDR2 SVGAGI (reference sequence). The CDR3 has 14 residues. The CDR3 sequence: CGSWSTTIAEKLFF. CDR3 nucleotides: TGCGGGTCTTGGAGTACAACGATCGCGGAAAAACTGTTTTTT.

This rearrangement joins TRBV9 to TRBJ2-7; 9 bases match TRBD1. This CDR3 region has 14 residues. Germline V gene lookup returns CDR1 SGDLS and CDR2 YYNGEE. The trim removed 4 bases at V and 2 bases at J, leaving 4 bases unmatched. DNA for the CDR3: TGTGCCAGCAGCCCCAGACAGGGGGCCTACGAGCAGTACTTC. Translated, it gives CASSPRQGAYEQYF. The variable domain in full, completed from reference TRBV9 and TRBJ2-7, reads DSGVTQTPKHLITATGQRVTLRCSPRSGDLSVYWYQQSLDQGLQFLIQYYNGEERAKGNILERFSAQQFPDLHSELNLSSLELGDSALYFCASSPRQGAYEQYFGPGTRLTVT.

This clone showed up just once. The CDR3: CASRSSEGSSYEQYF. The DNA for the CDR3 is TGTGCCAGCAGGAGCAGCGAAGGGAGCTCCTACGAGCAGTACTTC. This chain connects TRBV2 to TRBJ2-7, with D perhaps matching TRBD2 (5 bases). Germline V lookup: CDR1 SNHLY, CDR2 FYNNEI. V lost 6 bases to trimming and J lost 0 bases, with 15 bases between them. The CDR3 is 15 residues long.

CDR3 sequence reads: CASSSDGTAIYEQYF. As DNA, the CDR3 is TGCGCCAGCAGTTCAGACGGGACAGCCATCTACGAGCAGTACTTC. The chain links TRBV5-1 to TRBJ2-7, with TRBD1 identical over 7 bases. The germline CDR1 and CDR2 sequences are SGHRS and YFSETQ. V shed 5 bases and J 3 bases; nucleotides not matched to a gene: 11. The CDR3 is 15 amino acids. The full variable domain, with the rest looked up from reference TRBV5-1 and TRBJ2-7, is KAGVTQTPRYLIKTRGQQVTLSCSPISGHRSVSWYQQTPGQGLQFLFEYFSETQRNKGNFPGRFSGRQFSNSRSEMNVSTLELGDSALYLCASSSDGTAIYEQYFGPGTRLTVT.

A single count supports this clone. The rearrangement uses TRBV29-1 and TRBJ1-1; D is perhaps TRBD1 (5 bases). Per germline, CDR1 SQVTM and CDR2 ANQGSEA. V shed 7 bases and J shed 6 bases, with 15 bases lying between them. The CDR3 spans 12 residues. The CDR3 reads CSANSRESEAFF. CDR3 nucleotide sequence: TGCAGCGCCAACTCCAGGGAATCTGAAGCTTTCTTT.

This chain uses TRBV6-6 with TRBJ1-1, with 7 bases fitting TRBD1. Germline CDR1 MNHNY, CDR2 SVGAGI (reference sequence). CDR3 size: 13 residues. V trimming: 3 bases; J trimming: 5 bases; junction bases outside the gene matches: 3. The CDR3 is CASSYPTGTEAFF. The CDR3 DNA is TGTGCCAGCAGTTATCCGACAGGGACTGAAGCTTTCTTT.

CDR3: CASSPGLGETDEQFF. CDR3 sequence (DNA): TGTGCCAGCTCACCGGGACTAGGGGAGACGGATGAGCAGTTCTTC. The V and J genes are TRBV18 and TRBJ2-1; 8 positions agree with TRBD2. CDR1 is KGHSH, CDR2 LQKENI, per germline. J was trimmed by 8 bases and V by 3 bases; bases with no gene match: 9. This CDR3 has 15 amino acids.

The gene calls are TRBV19 and TRBJ2-1, with D possibly matching TRBD2 (6 bases). Germline values: CDR1 LNHDA, CDR2 SQIVND (reference sequence). V dropped 5 bases and J dropped 7 bases, with 12 bases sitting between them. The CDR3 extends over 13 amino acids. The DNA for the CDR3 is TGTGCCAGTAGTTTGGAGGGGAGGAATGAGCAGTTCTTC. Translated, it gives CASSLEGRNEQFF.

With regard to this clone: The junction does not match germline at one end; this may be a read error. The chain links TRBV27 to TRBJ2-1; D not certain. This CDR3 has 11 amino acids. Germline loops: CDR1 MNHEY, CDR2 SMNVEV (reference sequence). The CDR3 DNA reads as TGTGCCAGCAGTTTTGGCACGATCGTAATCTTC. Amino acid sequence: CASSFGTIVIF.

The V call is TRBV30, the J call TRBJ2-3, with 14 bases lining up with TRBD2. There are 19 residues in the CDR3. V was clipped by 0 bases and J by 7 bases; unmatched bases: 15. From germline, CDR1 is GTSNPN and CDR2 SVGIG (reference sequence). DNA of the CDR3: TGTGCCTGGAGTGTACTTAAGGGGACTAGCGGGAGTTTTTCGAATACGCAGTATTTT. This sequence encodes CAWSVLKGTSGSFSNTQYF.

The chain uses TRBV6-5 and TRBJ1-2, with D uncertain. CDR1 is MNHEY and CDR2 is SVGAGI in the germline V gene. V was trimmed by 6 bases and J by 4 bases, leaving 12 bases between them. CDR3 size: 13 residues. CDR3: CASSPRTFYGYTF. CDR3 nucleotides: TGTGCCAGCAGCCCTAGGACTTTCTATGGCTACACCTTC.

On this clone: At one boundary the junction diverges from the germline segment, which might be a read error. V and J are TRBV11-2 and TRBJ2-5; D may be TRBD1 (6 bases). This CDR3 is built from 15 residues. Germline-derived CDR1 and CDR2 are SGHAT and FQNNGV. The CDR3 nucleotides are TGTGCCAGCAGCCTAGAGGTTGGGGGCCCAGAGACCCAGTACTTC. Protein sequence: CASSLEVGGPETQYF. The complete variable domain, with remaining parts taken from reference TRBV11-2 and TRBJ2-5, reads EAGVAQSPRYKIIEKRQSVAFWCNPISGHATLYWYQQILGQGPKLLIQFQNNGVVDDSQLPKDRFSAERLKGVDSTLKIQPAKLEDSAVYLCASSLEVGGPETQYFGPGTRLLVL.

The chain uses TRBV4-1 and TRBJ2-5; 7 bases are a match to TRBD1. The J call may be incorrect, as the DNA end agrees better with TRBJ2-7. The germline V gene encodes CDR1 MGHRA and CDR2 YSYEKL. There are 16 residues in the CDR3. CDR3 sequence (DNA): TGCGCCAGCAGCCGAGAAGGTTCAGGGGGCTCCTACGAGCAGTACTTC. Translating it yields CASSREGSGGSYEQYF.

V gene TRBV2 combines with J gene TRBJ1-2, with D perhaps TRBD1 (6 bases). The CDR3 sequence is 13 residues long. Trimming stripped 4 bases from V and 5 bases from J, with 11 bases between. Germline V gives CDR1 SNHLY, CDR2 FYNNEI. The CDR3 coding sequence is TGTGCCAGCAGTGCTGGACAGTTTTATGGCTACACCTTC. It yields the protein CASSAGQFYGYTF.

The chain links TRBV5-6 to TRBJ1-1; D unclear. CDR3 size: 13 residues. Germline V gene sequence: CDR1 SGHDT, CDR2 YYEEEE. Trimming pared 3 bases from V and 1 base from J, leaving 7 bases between. The CDR3 here is CASSSGANTEAFF. The CDR3 DNA is TGTGCCAGCAGCTCGGGAGCGAACACTGAAGCTTTCTTT.

In its sample, this clone was seen once. The gene calls are TRBV11-2 and TRBJ2-5; D may be TRBD2 (5 bases). V lost 0 bases and J lost 5, with 10 bases in between. The length of the CDR3 is 14 residues. Germline V gene data show CDR1 as SGHAT and CDR2 as FQNNGV. CDR3 nucleotides: TGTGCCAGCAGCTTAGATGGCCGAGGGGAGACCCAGTACTTC. This encodes CASSLDGRGETQYF.

The CDR3 loop reads CASSPPGLAGFPEQYF. Here the CDR3 DNA reads TGTGCCAGCTCACCCCCCGGACTAGCGGGGTTTCCCGAGCAGTACTTC. V is TRBV18 and J is TRBJ2-7; 12 nucleotides match TRBD2. Trimming took 3 bases from V and 6 from J; bases not matched to a gene: 9. This CDR3 spans 16 amino acids. Germline V gene lookup returns CDR1 KGHSH and CDR2 LQKENI. Filled out from reference TRBV18 and TRBJ2-7, the complete variable domain reads NAGVMQNPRHLVRRRGQEARLRCSPMKGHSHVYWYRQLPEEGLKFMVYLQKENIIDESGMPKERFSAEFPKEGPSILRIQQVVRGDSAAYFCASSPPGLAGFPEQYFGPGTRLTVT.